The 25 T cell receptor beta chains listed next were all sequenced from one sample in a study of blood T cell repertoires in COVID-19 (dated by TCRdb to the early 2020s). Receptors were amplified or captured by the immunoSEQ multiplex PCR assay. This immuneACCESS table, as held by TCRdb, lists in-frame sequences with V and J called but not all clones. Of the missing ones, under half trace to an unresolved V gene in checked studies; the others have no known cause. Present in this sample are some 49,000 clones, roughly four fifths of which were seen just once. The ten largest clones capture about 2.7% of the sample. The sequenced material came from peripheral blood. The receptors stem from a woman aged 55-69 years with acute or convalescent COVID-19.

This sequence joins TRBV28 and TRBJ1-1, with TRBD1 matching over 7 bases. This CDR3 is 16 amino acids long. V dropped 4 bases and J dropped 5; count of bases not matched to a gene: 13. Germline CDR1 MDHEN, CDR2 SYDVKM. As DNA, the CDR3 is TGTGCCAGCAGTTCCGGCACCGCGACAGGGCAAACTGAAGCTTTCTTT. Protein: CASSSGTATGQTEAFF.

The rearrangement links TRBV5-1 to TRBJ1-4; D gene ambiguous. With 2 bases removed from V and 2 bases from J, the gap between germline ends came to 7 bases. This CDR3 comprises 14 residues. Germline values: CDR1 SGHRS, CDR2 YFSETQ. The CDR3 loop is CASSFYGTNEKLFF. In DNA form, the CDR3 reads TGCGCCAGCAGCTTCTACGGGACTAATGAAAAACTGTTTTTT.

The chain has TRBV21-1 and TRBJ2-5; TRBD2, as called in the table, went unchecked against the DNA. TRBV21-1 is described as a pseudogene. The CDR3 totals 15 residues. The CDR3 nucleotides read TGTGCCAGCAGCAGGGAGCGGGACTTACAAGAGACCCAGTACTTC. Translation: CASSRERDLQETQYF.

J is TRBJ1-3 and V is TRBV27; 10 bases line up with TRBD1. The CDR3 is 16 amino acids. With V trimmed by 5 bases and J by 3 bases, 7 bases remained unmatched. Germline CDR1 reads MNHEY; CDR2 reads SMNVEV (reference sequence). The CDR3 DNA reads TGTGCCAGCAGTCCGGGACAGGGGCAGGTTGGAAACACCATATATTTT. Amino acids: CASSPGQGQVGNTIYF.

The J gene is TRBJ1-5, the V gene TRBV5-5, with 7 bases fitting TRBD1. This CDR3 region has 13 residues. CDR1 and CDR2 from the germline V gene are SGHKS and YYEKEE (reference sequence). J gave up 5 bases and V 4 bases, and 3 bases lay outside the gene matches. The CDR3 region is CASSGTDYQPQHF. The CDR3, as DNA: TGTGCCAGCAGCGGGACAGATTATCAGCCCCAGCATTTT.

The V gene is TRBV28, the J gene TRBJ2-5, with 15 bases aligning to TRBD2. V shed 2 bases, J shed 4 bases, and the junction held 8 bases outside the gene matches. The CDR3 consists of 18 residues. Germline V gene sequence: CDR1 MDHEN, CDR2 SYDVKM. The CDR3 protein is CASSLPRTSGGATETQYF. The CDR3, as DNA: TGTGCCAGCAGTTTACCTCGGACTAGCGGGGGGGCCACAGAGACCCAGTACTTC.

This chain links TRBV7-2 with TRBJ2-7; TRBD2 matches at 12 bases. The CDR3 runs 15 residues. In germline, CDR1 is SGHTA, CDR2 FQGNSA. J lost 2 bases, V lost 3 bases, and 2 bases had no gene match. The CDR3 DNA sequence: TGTGCCAGCAGCTTGAGGACTAGCGGGACCTACGAGCAGTACTTC. The encoded protein is CASSLRTSGTYEQYF. The full variable domain, rest sourced from reference TRBV7-2 and TRBJ2-7, is GAGVSQSPSNKVTEKGKDVELRCDPISGHTALYWYRQSLGQGLEFLIYFQGNSAPDKSGLPSDRFSAERTGGSVSTLTIQRTQQEDSAVYLCASSLRTSGTYEQYFGPGTRLTVT.

The rearrangement joins TRBV5-6 to TRBJ1-1; weak D call: TRBD1 (6 bases). The germline V gene has CDR1 SGHDT and CDR2 YYEEEE. Between the trimmed V and J ends, which lost 2 bases and 6 bases, there was a span of 17 bases. This CDR3 is 15 amino acids long. The CDR3 bases are TGTGCCAGCAGCTTTCGGTCTACAGGGCTGTCTGAAGCTTTCTTT. Protein product: CASSFRSTGLSEAFF.

J is TRBJ1-1 and V is TRBV18; D gene unclear. The germline V and J ends were trimmed by 6 bases and 6 bases, with 17 bases remaining between them. Germline assignment: CDR1 KGHSH and CDR2 LQKENI. This CDR3 spans 14 amino acids. This CDR3 is CASSHQRGGAEAFF. The CDR3 DNA sequence: TGTGCCAGCTCCCACCAACGGGGAGGAGCTGAAGCTTTCTTT.

The chain recombines TRBV25-1 with TRBJ1-1, with no clear D. Between the trimmed V and J ends, which lost 0 bases and 10 bases, there was a span of 12 bases. This CDR3 spans 13 amino acids. CDR1 MGHDK and CDR2 SYGVNS come from the germline V gene. The CDR3 DNA reads TGTGCCAGCAGTGAATATTCCGCGGAGGGAGCTTTCTTT. Translation gives CASSEYSAEGAFF.

This chain connects TRBV5-1 to TRBJ2-2; D is possibly TRBD2 (5 bases). The V gene lost 0 bases and the J gene lost 5 bases, with 11 bases spanning the gap. This CDR3 has 15 amino acids. CDR1 and CDR2 (germline): SGHRS, YFSETQ. CDR3 coding DNA: TGCGCCAGCAGCTTGGGTGGCAGAGGGACCGGGGAGCTGTTTTTT. Protein: CASSLGGRGTGELFF.

The chain recombines TRBV6-5 with TRBJ2-7, with D perhaps matching TRBD2 (5 bases). The CDR3 is 13 residues long. With 6 bases removed from V and 7 bases from J, the gap between germline ends came to 16 bases. CDR1 and CDR2 (germline): MNHEY, SVGAGI. The CDR3 spells CASSGMTREEQYF. For the CDR3, the DNA is TGTGCCAGCAGCGGGATGACCCGAGAGGAGCAGTACTTC.

CDR3: CASSAGTGGSPLHF. In nucleotides, the CDR3 is TGTGCCAGTAGCGCCGGGACAGGGGGTTCACCCCTCCACTTT. The chain recombines TRBV19 with TRBJ1-6, with TRBD1 identical over 11 bases. Germline V gene data show CDR1 as LNHDA and CDR2 as SQIVND (reference sequence). The CDR3 is 14 residues long. Trimming cost V 6 bases and J 9 bases; bases outside gene matches: 4.

The chain joins TRBV4-2 to TRBJ2-7; 8 nucleotides match TRBD2. CDR1 is LGHNA, CDR2 YNFKEQ, per germline. The CDR3 extends over 17 amino acids. J was trimmed by 2 bases and V by 4 bases; bases with no gene match: 13. This chain's CDR3 is CASSPLFGTSSPYEQYF. CDR3 DNA sequence: TGTGCCAGCAGCCCACTTTTCGGGACTAGTTCCCCCTACGAGCAGTACTTC.

The chain carries TRBV11-2 and TRBJ2-1; 8 bases fit TRBD2. V was clipped by 4 bases and J by 4 bases; unmatched bases: 9. CDR1 is SGHAT, CDR2 FQNNGV, per germline. The CDR3 spans 16 residues. This chain's CDR3 is CASSSGSGSLYNEQFF. The CDR3 DNA reads as TGTGCCAGCAGCTCAGGGAGCGGGAGCTTGTACAATGAGCAGTTCTTC.

The rearrangement joins TRBV5-4 to TRBJ1-2; TRBD1 aligns across 7 bases. The CDR3 totals 14 residues. CDR1 and CDR2 from the germline V gene are SGHNT and YYREEE (reference sequence). The V gene end was trimmed by 1 base and the J gene end by 13 bases; junction bases not matched to a gene: 13. The CDR3 DNA is TGTGCCAGCAGCTTGTGGTCAGGGGGAAAGGAGGGCACCTTC. It specifies CASSLWSGGKEGTF.

CDR3 protein: CASSILTGRPLEQYF. The CDR3 DNA sequence: TGTGCCAGCAGCATACTGACAGGGAGACCTCTCGAGCAGTACTTC. The chain combines TRBV7-9 with TRBJ2-7; 7 nucleotides align to TRBD1. Germline CDR1 and CDR2: SEHNR and FQNEAQ (reference sequence). There are 15 residues in the CDR3. Unmatched junction bases numbered 13, after V lost 5 bases and J lost 6 bases.

The chain employs TRBV24-1 and TRBJ2-3; 12 bases map to TRBD2. Trimming cost V 3 bases and J 3 bases; bases outside gene matches: 3. CDR3 length: 16 amino acids. From germline, CDR1 is KGHDR and CDR2 SFDVKD. The chain's CDR3 is CATSDPGTSGTDTQYF. Written as DNA, the CDR3 is TGTGCCACCAGTGATCCTGGGACTAGCGGGACAGATACGCAGTATTTT.

In this sample, this clone turned up a few times. DNA for the CDR3: TGCGCCAGCAGTCTTGGACAGGGGCTCGAAGCTTTCTTT. Protein product: CASSLGQGLEAFF. This rearrangement joins TRBV10-2 to TRBJ1-1, with TRBD1 matching over 9 bases. Germline CDR1 WSHSY, CDR2 SAAADI. The length of the CDR3 is 13 residues. The V and J ends lost 5 bases and 8 bases, in that order; junction bases with no gene match: 6.

The chain is built from TRBV24-1 and TRBJ2-5; 8 bases are shared with TRBD1. The CDR3 is 15 amino acids. V trimming: 4 bases; J trimming: 1 base; junction bases outside the gene matches: 4. Germline CDR1 reads KGHDR; CDR2 reads SFDVKD. CDR3 sequence reads: CATSDRTGPQETQYF. The CDR3 DNA reads TGTGCCACCAGTGACCGGACAGGGCCCCAAGAGACCCAGTACTTC.

In its sample, this clone was seen a few times. The chain employs TRBV9 and TRBJ2-1; 7 nucleotides agree with TRBD1. The germline gives CDR1 SGDLS, CDR2 YYNGEE. V was pared by 0 bases and J by 4 bases, with 7 bases of the junction left unmatched. CDR3 length: 16 amino acids. In DNA, the CDR3 is TGTGCCAGCAGCGTAGATGGGGACAGATGGTACAATGAGCAGTTCTTC. Translated: CASSVDGDRWYNEQFF.

The chain carries TRBV5-1 and TRBJ2-1; 15 nucleotides agree with TRBD2. The CDR3 totals 17 residues. Germline loops: CDR1 SGHRS, CDR2 YFSETQ. V lost 4 bases, J lost 7 bases, and 9 bases stayed unmatched. The CDR3 region is CASSPPGLAGGGNEQFF. The CDR3 DNA reads as TGCGCCAGCAGCCCACCGGGACTAGCGGGAGGTGGGAATGAGCAGTTCTTC.

V usage is TRBV18 and J usage is TRBJ2-5; D call uncertain. The CDR3 consists of 13 residues. Per the germline V gene, CDR1 is KGHSH and CDR2 is LQKENI. V was shortened by 0 bases and J by 5 bases, with 7 bases between the two germline ends. The chain's CDR3 is CASSPPLAETQYF. For the CDR3, the DNA is TGTGCCAGCTCACCACCTTTGGCCGAGACCCAGTACTTC.

The chain employs TRBV4-2 and TRBJ1-1; 12 nucleotides agree with TRBD1. The V segment lost 3 bases and the J segment 6 bases; nucleotides outside the gene matches: 8. CDR3 length equals 16 residues. The germline CDR1 and CDR2 sequences are LGHNA and YNFKEQ. The CDR3 loop reads CASSQPGQGARAEAFF. DNA of the CDR3: TGTGCCAGCAGCCAGCCGGGACAGGGGGCGCGGGCTGAAGCTTTCTTT.

V is TRBV4-2 and J is TRBJ2-2; 12 nucleotides match TRBD2. V gave up 1 base and J gave up 6 bases; unmatched junction bases: 0. CDR1 LGHNA and CDR2 YNFKEQ come from the germline V gene. The CDR3 consists of 15 residues. CDR3 amino acids: CASSQGLAGAGELFF. CDR3 coding DNA: TGTGCCAGCAGCCAAGGACTAGCGGGAGCCGGGGAGCTGTTTTTT.